This T cell receptor beta chain is from a study of vaccination and CD4 T cells after COVID-19. Trimming cost V 0 bases and J 4 bases; bases outside gene matches: 10. Germline-derived CDR1 and CDR2 are MNHEY and SMNVEV (reference sequence). The CDR3 spans 17 residues. The Oncomine TCR Beta short-read assay was what sequenced the DNA obtained from cultured CD4+ T cells. Genomic DNA was drawn out of CD4+ T cells grown in culture. TCRdb re-called the PCR reads with MiXCR, one entry per CDR3 protein. Here the sample spans over 9,500 distinct CDR3 sequences, 45% being singletons. Sample treatment: roughly nine-day PBMC culture with coronavirus spike peptide pools or control peptides (ViraFEST assay). As concerns this clonotype: Its antigen is as yet unknown.

Sequencing was performed on cultured CD4+ T cells from blood, taken after SARS-CoV-2 vaccination. This chain joins TRBV27 and TRBJ2-3, with 7 bases that match TRBD2. This clonotype was obtained from a human donor with COVID-19. CDR3 residues: CASSLSLWGGESDTQYF. The CDR3 nucleotides are TGTGCCAGCAGTTTATCCCTGTGGGGGGGGGAGTCAGATACGCAGTATTTT.